These 13 T cell receptor beta chains share one sample of origin, sequenced in a study of shared clonotypes between healthy human individuals. The assay was immunoSEQ multiplex PCR, and TCRdb's table has in-frame clones only and misses some. The table records roughly 1.4 million clones, about 98.5% of them present only once. The sample consisted of naive CD4+ T cells sorted from blood. Subset noted: CD45RA+ positively selected. These receptors all come from a man aged 25 to 40 in good health.

J is TRBJ1-2 and V is TRBV29-1, with D uncertain. This CDR3 is 11 amino acids long. V was shortened by 6 bases and J by 8 bases, with 13 bases between the two germline ends. CDR1 and CDR2 (germline): SQVTM, ANQGSEA. The CDR3 DNA follows: TGCAGCGTGGAACCCGCTGGGGGCTACACCTTC. Residues: CSVEPAGGYTF.

The rearrangement joins TRBV5-1 to TRBJ2-3, with TRBD2 identical over 7 bases. J gave up 6 bases and V 1 base, and 14 bases lay outside the gene matches. The CDR3 is made up of 17 amino acids. Germline V lookup: CDR1 SGHRS, CDR2 YFSETQ. CDR3 bases: TGCGCCAGCAGCTTGAGGACTAGTTTCACACACGGGGATACGCAGTATTTT. As protein: CASSLRTSFTHGDTQYF.

The chain is built from TRBV19 and TRBJ2-2; the D is unclear. V was cut by 7 bases and J by 4 bases, with 10 bases left in between. This CDR3 contains 13 residues. Germline V gives CDR1 LNHDA, CDR2 SQIVND (reference sequence). The CDR3 sequence is CASTALGTGELFF. CDR3 nucleotide sequence: TGTGCCAGTACCGCTCTTGGCACCGGGGAGCTGTTTTTT.

V and J are TRBV28 and TRBJ1-3; D is perhaps TRBD1 (5 bases). The CDR3 consists of 13 residues. The germline V and J ends were trimmed by 7 bases and 2 bases, with 9 bases remaining between them. Germline V lookup: CDR1 MDHEN, CDR2 SYDVKM. The CDR3 loop reads CASTGGTGNTIYF. CDR3 nucleotides: TGTGCCAGCACCGGGGGAACTGGAAACACCATATATTTT.

The rearrangement links TRBV21-1 to TRBJ2-7; TRBD2 reflects the table's D call only, with no check against the DNA. TRBV21-1 is listed as a pseudogene. This CDR3 has 14 residues. The CDR3 here is CASRRQREKIEQYF. The CDR3 nucleotides are TGTGCCAGCCGCCGGCAGCGGGAGAAAATAGAGCAGTACTTC.

Regarding this clone: This same CDR3 is encoded by further DNA sequences in the sample. The rearrangement uses TRBV27 and TRBJ2-1, with 11 bases that match TRBD2. Per germline, CDR1 MNHEY and CDR2 SMNVEV (reference sequence). The CDR3 runs 16 residues. With V trimmed by 6 bases and J by 0 bases, 4 bases remained unmatched. The DNA of the CDR3 is TGTGCCAGCAGCCGTACTAGCGGGAGCTCCTACAATGAGCAGTTCTTC. Protein product: CASSRTSGSSYNEQFF.

The J gene is TRBJ1-4, the V gene TRBV30; D remains unclear. CDR3 length: 12 amino acids. Trimming removed 8 bases at V and 2 bases at J, with 9 bases between. Germline CDR1 and CDR2: GTSNPN and SVGIG (reference sequence). The CDR3 loop is CAAHGTNEKLFF. The CDR3 bases are TGTGCCGCTCATGGGACTAATGAAAAACTGTTTTTT.

This chain uses TRBV5-4 with TRBJ2-5; 13 bases fit TRBD2. From germline, CDR1 is SGHNT and CDR2 YYREEE (reference sequence). Trimming removed 4 bases from V and 2 bases from J; junction bases left unmatched: 5. This CDR3 is 16 amino acids long. CDR3 bases: TGTGCCAGCAGCCAGAGGGGACTAGCGGGACAAGAGACCCAGTACTTC. Translating gives CASSQRGLAGQETQYF.

V is TRBV9 and J is TRBJ1-1; the D gene is possibly TRBD1 (6 bases). V lost 0 bases and J 0 bases, leaving 9 bases between the germline ends. The CDR3 runs to 15 residues. Germline V gene lookup returns CDR1 SGDLS and CDR2 YYNGEE. The CDR3 reads CASSVVGQMNTEAFF. DNA of the CDR3: TGTGCCAGCAGCGTAGTTGGACAGATGAACACTGAAGCTTTCTTT. The whole variable domain, filled in from reference TRBV9 and TRBJ1-1, reads DSGVTQTPKHLITATGQRVTLRCSPRSGDLSVYWYQQSLDQGLQFLIQYYNGEERAKGNILERFSAQQFPDLHSELNLSSLELGDSALYFCASSVVGQMNTEAFFGQGTRLTVV.

The chain joins TRBV5-4 to TRBJ2-3; the match to TRBD2 covers 10 bases. With V trimmed by 4 bases and J by 4 bases, 3 bases remained unmatched. This CDR3 spans 14 amino acids. Germline CDR1 reads SGHNT; CDR2 reads YYREEE (reference sequence). The CDR3: CASSLGTSADTQYF. The CDR3 nucleotides read TGTGCCAGCAGCCTTGGGACTAGCGCAGATACGCAGTATTTT.

The CDR3 protein is CASSRQGARANYGYTF. The CDR3 DNA is TGTGCCAGCTCACGACAGGGGGCGCGGGCTAACTATGGCTACACCTTC. The chain carries TRBV18 and TRBJ1-2, with 10 bases matching TRBD1. V shed 4 bases and J 0 bases; nucleotides not matched to a gene: 5. The germline V gene encodes CDR1 KGHSH and CDR2 LQKENI. The CDR3 length is 16 residues. The full variable domain, in which reference TRBV18 and TRBJ1-2 provide the parts outside the CDR3, is NAGVMQNPRHLVRRRGQEARLRCSPMKGHSHVYWYRQLPEEGLKFMVYLQKENIIDESGMPKERFSAEFPKEGPSILRIQQVVRGDSAAYFCASSRQGARANYGYTFGSGTRLTVV.

The chain is built from TRBV29-1 and TRBJ2-1, with TRBD2 matching over 10 bases. Per germline, CDR1 SQVTM and CDR2 ANQGSEA. This CDR3 contains 16 residues. Trimming took 6 bases from V and 4 from J; bases not matched to a gene: 12. The CDR3 DNA reads as TGCAGCGTGGGGGTATCAACTAGCGGGAATTACAATGAGCAGTTCTTC. Translation gives CSVGVSTSGNYNEQFF.

The J gene is TRBJ2-1, the V gene TRBV7-2; 13 bases are shared with TRBD2. The length of the CDR3 is 16 residues. Germline CDR1 SGHTA, CDR2 FQGNSA. J gave up 5 bases and V 4 bases, and 5 bases lay outside the gene matches. CDR3 region: CASSSRTSGSDNEQFF. In nucleotides, the CDR3 is TGTGCCAGCAGCTCTCGGACTAGCGGGAGTGACAATGAGCAGTTCTTC.